One sample yielded the 9 T cell receptor beta chains listed below, sequenced in a study of beta chain features in type 1 diabetes. Sequencing targeted expressed TCRB transcripts, as all isolated RNA had been reverse transcribed. TCRdb keeps only in-frame clones here, not all; method: immunoSEQ multiplex PCR. The table lists hundreds of thousands of clones, 68% of them singletons, with around 0.05% in the top ten. The sample was naive CD4+ T cells from blood. These receptors all come from a young man in good health.

The chain joins TRBV6-5 to TRBJ2-7, with 9 nucleotides matching TRBD2. V shed 8 bases and J 0 bases; nucleotides not matched to a gene: 2. Germline CDR1 is MNHEY and CDR2 is SVGAGI. The CDR3 loop spans 13 amino acids. In DNA form, the CDR3 reads TGTGCCAGCCAGACTAGCGGCTCCTACGAGCAGTACTTC. Protein sequence: CASQTSGSYEQYF.

CDR3 protein: CASSLIGRGNEQFF. CDR3 in DNA: TGTGCCAGCAGTTTAATTGGGAGAGGCAATGAGCAGTTCTTC. This chain uses TRBV28 with TRBJ2-1; the D gene is possibly TRBD2 (5 bases). The CDR3 consists of 14 residues. Germline values: CDR1 MDHEN, CDR2 SYDVKM. Trimming left V 2 bases short and J 6 bases short, with 11 bases between.

This clone has only a few counts. J is TRBJ2-3 and V is TRBV29-1, with TRBD2 matching over 9 bases. The junction had 11 bases not matched to a gene; V was cut back by 6 bases and J by 1 base. Looked up from germline, CDR1 is SQVTM and CDR2 is ANQGSEA. The CDR3 is 16 residues long. This CDR3 reads CSVAVIAGAGTDTQYF. The CDR3 DNA sequence: TGCAGCGTCGCTGTGATAGCGGGAGCGGGCACAGATACGCAGTATTTT.

This clone was detected a few times. The chain has TRBV9 and TRBJ2-6; D is unclear. Trimming pared 0 bases from V and 1 base from J, leaving 5 bases between. The CDR3 is 15 amino acids. Germline CDR1 SGDLS, CDR2 YYNGEE. The CDR3 here is CASSVEPSGANVLTF. In DNA form, the CDR3 reads TGTGCCAGCAGCGTAGAACCGTCTGGGGCCAACGTCCTGACTTTC.

The rearrangement links TRBV29-1 to TRBJ1-1; no clear D. Trimming pared 3 bases from V and 3 bases from J, leaving 8 bases between. CDR1 and CDR2 (germline): SQVTM, ANQGSEA. The CDR3 is made up of 12 amino acids. The CDR3 DNA follows: TGCAGCGTTGAGTCGGGAGACACTGAAGCTTTCTTT. It yields the protein CSVESGDTEAFF. Complete variable domain (other parts from reference TRBV29-1 and TRBJ1-1): SAVISQKPSRDICQRGTSLTIQCQVDSQVTMMFWYRQQPGQSLTLIATANQGSEATYESGFVIDKFPISRPNLTFSTLTVSNMSPEDSSIYLCSVESGDTEAFFGQGTRLTVV.

V gene TRBV4-2 combines with J gene TRBJ2-7; 7 nucleotides match TRBD2. Losses at the gene ends were 1 base for V and 0 bases for J; bases not matched to a gene: 6. Germline V CDR1 and CDR2: LGHNA, YNFKEQ. The CDR3 contains 16 residues. The CDR3 region has the DNA TGTGCCAGCAGCCAAGCCCTCGGGACTAACTCCTACGAGCAGTACTTC. Its protein product is CASSQALGTNSYEQYF.

In its sample, this clone was seen a few times. CDR3 protein: CASSPDRDPGYEQYF. The CDR3 DNA is TGTGCCAGCAGCCCAGACAGGGACCCGGGCTACGAGCAGTACTTC. The chain joins TRBV7-9 to TRBJ2-7; 7 bases are a match to TRBD1. The ends lost 5 bases at V and 3 bases at J; junction bases unmatched: 10. The CDR3 has 15 residues. CDR1 and CDR2 (germline): SEHNR, FQNEAQ (reference sequence).

The V gene is TRBV29-1, the J gene TRBJ1-2; no clear D gene. This CDR3 contains 13 residues. Germline V CDR1 and CDR2: SQVTM, ANQGSEA. V lost 1 base to trimming and J lost 7 bases, with 13 bases between them. Here the CDR3 reads CSVEAGWGGGYTF. The CDR3 DNA sequence: TGCAGCGTTGAAGCCGGGTGGGGTGGTGGCTACACCTTC.

The rearrangement joins TRBV30 to TRBJ2-7; 7 nucleotides line up with TRBD2. V gave up 0 bases and J gave up 12 bases; unmatched junction bases: 11. The germline V gene has CDR1 GTSNPN and CDR2 SVGIG (reference sequence). This CDR3 region has 13 residues. The CDR3 region is CAWSVNVFGGTYF. The CDR3 DNA is TGTGCCTGGAGTGTAAATGTCTTCGGGGGGACGTACTTC.